This TCR beta chain stems from a study of blood T cell repertoires in COVID-19. Study background: There were acute and convalescent COVID-19 samples, and they came from the United States, Italy and Spain.

Cohort assignment relied on participant-reported clinical history. The CDR3 is 15 amino acids. The V end was cut by 1 base, the J end by 3 bases, with 10 bases between. Germline CDR1 reads SGHVS; CDR2 reads FQNEAQ. Profiled with immunoSEQ multiplex PCR; TCRdb holds only in-frame clones, not every one. Of a few hundred thousand clones listed, less than 85% are singletons. This clone showed up just once. J is TRBJ1-5 and V is TRBV7-8; D ambiguous. Sample: PBMCs or T cells enriched from blood (not recorded which). This TCR was sampled from a man aged 35-49 years who had recovered from COVID-19. The CDR3 DNA reads TGTGCCAGCAGCTTAGTCAGGATCCCCAATCAGCCCCAGCATTTT. Protein product: CASSLVRIPNQPQHF.